A single sample gave rise to the 5 T cell receptor beta chains below, sequenced in a study of cytomegalovirus exposure and HLA in healthy donors. Primers: 60 Vbeta forward and 13 Jbeta reverse. This table comes from immunoSEQ multiplex PCR, and its TCRdb copy is limited to in-frame clones, with some not included. The sample contains fewer than 180,000 clones, about four fifths of which appear only once. Material for sequencing was PBMCs. The receptor source for this set is a human donor in good health.

The chain has TRBV28 and TRBJ2-1, with D possibly TRBD2 on 6 matching bases. The CDR3 is made up of 14 amino acids. V was shortened by 8 bases and J by 4 bases, with 15 bases between the two germline ends. CDR1 and CDR2 (germline): MDHEN, SYDVKM. CDR3 nucleotide sequence: TGTGCCAGCGAACGGGAGAGGCGTTACAATGAGCAGTTCTTC. This codes for CASERERRYNEQFF.

The gene calls are TRBV30 and TRBJ2-5, with D possibly being TRBD2 (6 bases). Between the trimmed V and J ends, which lost 3 bases and 6 bases, there was a span of 17 bases. The CDR3 loop spans 14 amino acids. Germline CDR1 GTSNPN, CDR2 SVGIG (reference sequence). The CDR3 loop reads CAWSAGPPPKTQYF. CDR3 bases: TGTGCCTGGAGCGCGGGACCACCTCCAAAGACCCAGTACTTC.

The V call is TRBV6-5, the J call TRBJ2-7; D perhaps matches TRBD2 (6 bases). V was cut by 6 bases and J by 1 base, with 16 bases left in between. Germline CDR1 reads MNHEY; CDR2 reads SVGAGI. This CDR3 has 15 amino acids. This chain's CDR3 is CASSLGGTGSYEQYF. CDR3 coding DNA: TGTGCCAGCAGCCTAGGCGGGACGGGATCCTACGAGCAGTACTTC.

The CDR3 bases are TGCGCCAGCAGCTCGGGACAGGGTAACGCCGCTGAAGCTTTCTTT. Translated, it gives CASSSGQGNAAEAFF. The genes are TRBV5-1 and TRBJ1-1, with 9 bases aligning to TRBD1. The CDR3 covers 15 residues. From germline, CDR1 is SGHRS and CDR2 YFSETQ. The V segment lost 3 bases and the J segment 6 bases; nucleotides outside the gene matches: 9.

The rearrangement joins TRBV6-1 to TRBJ1-2; 7 bases agree with TRBD1. The germline V gene has CDR1 MNHNS and CDR2 SASEGT. CDR3 length equals 15 residues. Trimming took 6 bases from V and 8 from J; bases not matched to a gene: 15. The CDR3 sequence: CASRESGTVLYGYTF. CDR3 sequence (DNA): TGTGCCAGCAGGGAATCCGGGACAGTATTATACGGCTACACCTTC.